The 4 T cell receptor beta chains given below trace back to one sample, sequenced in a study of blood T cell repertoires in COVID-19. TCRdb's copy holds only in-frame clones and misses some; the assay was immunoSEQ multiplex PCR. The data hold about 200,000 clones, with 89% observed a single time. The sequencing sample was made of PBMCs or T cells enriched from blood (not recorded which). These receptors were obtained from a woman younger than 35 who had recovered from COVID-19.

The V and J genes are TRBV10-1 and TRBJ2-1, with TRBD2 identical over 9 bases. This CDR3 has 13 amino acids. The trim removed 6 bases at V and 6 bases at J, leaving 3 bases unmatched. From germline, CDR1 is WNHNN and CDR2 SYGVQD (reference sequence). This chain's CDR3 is CASSSAGGNEQFF. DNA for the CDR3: TGCGCCAGCAGCTCAGCGGGGGGCAATGAGCAGTTCTTC.

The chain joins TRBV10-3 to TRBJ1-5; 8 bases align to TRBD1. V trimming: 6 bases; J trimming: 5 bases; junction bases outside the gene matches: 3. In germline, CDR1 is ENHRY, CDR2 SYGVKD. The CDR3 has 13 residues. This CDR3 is CAIRGQEDQPQHF. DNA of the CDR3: TGTGCCATCAGGGGACAGGAAGATCAGCCCCAGCATTTT.

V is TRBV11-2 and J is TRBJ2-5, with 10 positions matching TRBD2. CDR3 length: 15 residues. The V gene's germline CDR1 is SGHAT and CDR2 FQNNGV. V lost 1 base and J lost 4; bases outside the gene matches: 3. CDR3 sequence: CASSLVRTSGETQYF. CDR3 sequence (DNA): TGTGCCAGCAGCTTAGTCCGGACTAGCGGAGAGACCCAGTACTTC. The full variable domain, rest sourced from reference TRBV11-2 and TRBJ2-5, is EAGVAQSPRYKIIEKRQSVAFWCNPISGHATLYWYQQILGQGPKLLIQFQNNGVVDDSQLPKDRFSAERLKGVDSTLKIQPAKLEDSAVYLCASSLVRTSGETQYFGPGTRLLVL.

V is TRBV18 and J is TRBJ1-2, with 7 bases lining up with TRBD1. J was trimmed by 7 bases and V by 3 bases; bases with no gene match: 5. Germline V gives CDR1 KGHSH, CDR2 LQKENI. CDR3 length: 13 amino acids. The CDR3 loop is CASSPTGRFGYTF. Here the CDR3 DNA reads TGTGCCAGCTCACCGACAGGGAGGTTTGGCTACACCTTC.